In its sample, the clone carrying this T cell receptor (beta chain) was seen many times. Its antigen is unidentified. These data belong to a study of regulatory T cells in long-lasting Graves disease. Broader study findings: Among samples with persistent disease, TRBV28, TRBJ1-2 and TRBJ2-5 were favored.

The CDR3 contains 14 residues. With 6 bases clipped from V and 4 bases from J, the junction kept 7 bases outside the gene matches. Germline CDR1 reads SNHLY; CDR2 reads FYNNEI. With iRepertoire HTBI primers and Arm-PCR of CDR3 regions, TCR beta libraries were built. Authors' analysis steps: Across the samples, identification revealed some 64 TRBV and over 12 TRBJ segments. TCRdb independently ran MiXCR on the multiplex PCR reads; one entry per CDR3 protein. The V and J calls come from TCRdb's annotation, not from the publication. The sample yields 400,000 to 450,000 distinct CDR3 sequences, more than 13% seen once. Specified time point: newly diagnosed GD, antithyroid drugs for less than 3 months. TCR sequences were obtained from RNA taken from PBMCs. Each patient gave approximately 9.2 milliliters of EDTA-anticoagulated peripheral blood. These same data were also listed under a study on T cells in Graves' hyperthyroidism and ophthalmopathy.

The sequenced sample was peripheral blood mononuclear cells (PBMCs), obtained at new diagnosis, from a patient treated with antithyroid drugs. The gene calls are TRBV2 and TRBJ2-7; 9 positions match TRBD1. The origin of this receptor is a woman aged 30 to 39 with Graves disease. Here the CDR3 DNA reads TGTGCCAGCAGGGACAGGGGACCCAAGTACGAGCAGTACTTC. Its translation: CASRDRGPKYEQYF.